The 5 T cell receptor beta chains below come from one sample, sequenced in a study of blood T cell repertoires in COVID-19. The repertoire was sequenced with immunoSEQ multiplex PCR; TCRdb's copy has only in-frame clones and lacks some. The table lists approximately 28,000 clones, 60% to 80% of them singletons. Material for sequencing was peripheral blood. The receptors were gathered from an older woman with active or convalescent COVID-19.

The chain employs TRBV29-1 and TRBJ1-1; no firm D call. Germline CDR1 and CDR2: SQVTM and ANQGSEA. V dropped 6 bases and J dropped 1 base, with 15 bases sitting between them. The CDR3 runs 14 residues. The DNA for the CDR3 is TGCAGCGTCCTGACGCGTTACAGGAACACTGAAGCTTTCTTT. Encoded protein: CSVLTRYRNTEAFF.

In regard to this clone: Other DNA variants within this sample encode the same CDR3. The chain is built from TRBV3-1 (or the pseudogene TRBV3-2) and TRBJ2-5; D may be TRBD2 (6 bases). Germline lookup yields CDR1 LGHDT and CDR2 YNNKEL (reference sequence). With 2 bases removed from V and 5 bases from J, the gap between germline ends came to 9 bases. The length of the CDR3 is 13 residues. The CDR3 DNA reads TGTGCCAGCAGCCAACGTGGGGGGGAGACCCAGTACTTC. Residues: CASSQRGGETQYF.

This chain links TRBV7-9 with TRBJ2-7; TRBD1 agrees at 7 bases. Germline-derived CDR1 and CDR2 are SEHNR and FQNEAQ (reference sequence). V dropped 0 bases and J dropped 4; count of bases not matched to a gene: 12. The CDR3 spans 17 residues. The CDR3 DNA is TGTGCCAGCAGCTTAGCGAGACAGGGCCCCTCGGGTTACGAGCAGTACTTC. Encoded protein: CASSLARQGPSGYEQYF.

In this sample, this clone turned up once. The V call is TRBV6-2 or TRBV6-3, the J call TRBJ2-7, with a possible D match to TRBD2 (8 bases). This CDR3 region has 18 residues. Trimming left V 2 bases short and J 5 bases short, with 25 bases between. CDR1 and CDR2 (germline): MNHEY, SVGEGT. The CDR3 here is CASSYEAGGAAGANEQYF. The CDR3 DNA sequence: TGTGCCAGCAGTTACGAGGCAGGGGGGGCAGCGGGAGCGAACGAGCAGTACTTC.

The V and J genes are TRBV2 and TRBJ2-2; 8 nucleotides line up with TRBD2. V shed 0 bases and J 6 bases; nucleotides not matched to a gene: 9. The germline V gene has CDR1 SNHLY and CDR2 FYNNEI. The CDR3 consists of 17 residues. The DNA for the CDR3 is TGTGCCAGCAGTGAAGCTGGAGCGGGGGAGGAGGCCGGGGAGCTGTTTTTT. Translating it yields CASSEAGAGEEAGELFF.